The 30 T cell receptor beta chains presented below share a single source sample, sequenced in a study of regulatory T cells in long-lasting Graves disease. Regarding time point: persistent/refractory GD, antithyroid drugs over 5 years with positive TRAb. PBMC-extracted RNA yielded the TCR library. Arm-PCR of CDR3 regions and iRepertoire HTBI primers were used to build TCR beta libraries. TCRdb called the multiplex PCR reads again in MiXCR, with one record for every CDR3 protein. Here the sample spans roughly 300,000 distinct CDR3 sequences, about 18% being singletons. Sequencing used peripheral blood mononuclear cells (PBMCs), obtained when the disease was refractory, from a patient treated with antithyroid drugs. The origin of the receptors is a female donor with Graves disease.

Note on this clonotype: It may be a read error: a sequence one base away is much more abundant. Because the CDR3 is missing its conserved closing phenylalanine or tryptophan, this is likely a read error. CDR3 region: CASSQDLGGTEAFL. CDR3 bases: TGCGCCAGCAGCCAAGATTTGGGAGGGACTGAAGCTTTCCTT. This chain uses TRBV4-3 with TRBJ1-1, with D hard to call. The CDR3 length is 14 residues. CDR1 and CDR2 (germline): LGHNA, YSLEER. The V gene lost 0 bases and the J gene lost 5 bases, with 10 bases spanning the gap.

This clonotype has at least ten counts. This sequence joins TRBV28 and TRBJ2-2; a weak D match, TRBD1 (5 bases). Germline CDR1 MDHEN, CDR2 SYDVKM. The CDR3 sequence is 17 residues long. V shed 3 bases and J shed 8 bases, with 22 bases lying between them. As DNA, the CDR3 is TGTGCCAGCAGTTTTTGGGGCCCTCTAGAAAAAAAGGGGGAGCTGTTTTTT. This translates into CASSFWGPLEKKGELFF.

The V call is TRBV6-2 or TRBV6-3, the J call TRBJ2-2, with D possibly TRBD1 on 6 matching bases. Germline V CDR1 and CDR2: MNHEY, SVGEGT. The CDR3 totals 17 residues. Trimming stripped 0 bases from V and 6 bases from J, with 17 bases between. CDR3 sequence (DNA): TGTGCCAGCAGTTACTCGACAGGAGCCTATGGAGCCGGGGAGCTGTTTTTT. Its protein is CASSYSTGAYGAGELFF.

This clonotype was seen ten or more times. The rearrangement links TRBV28 to TRBJ1-4, with a possible D match to TRBD1 (5 bases). V lost 6 bases and J 13 bases, leaving 15 bases between the germline ends. The CDR3 is 12 amino acids. CDR1 is MDHEN and CDR2 is SYDVKM in the germline V gene. The CDR3 sequence is CASRPQGLGLFF. The CDR3 DNA sequence: TGTGCCAGCAGGCCTCAGGGTCTTGGACTGTTTTTT.

This clonotype has more than one count but fewer than ten. The gene calls are TRBV27 and TRBJ2-7; 16 nucleotides line up with TRBD2. Germline CDR1 is MNHEY and CDR2 is SMNVEV (reference sequence). After removal of 5 bases from V and 4 bases from J, the junction contained 17 bases not matched to a gene. The CDR3 spans 20 residues. This CDR3 reads CASSPRPGLAGGPSRYEQYF. Here the CDR3 DNA reads TGTGCCAGCAGTCCTCGCCCGGGACTAGCGGGAGGGCCTAGTAGGTACGAGCAGTACTTC.

This clonotype has at least ten counts. The chain has TRBV28 and TRBJ2-7; the D gene is possibly TRBD2 (6 bases). CDR1 MDHEN and CDR2 SYDVKM come from the germline V gene. The CDR3 is made up of 14 amino acids. Trimming stripped 8 bases from V and 0 bases from J, with 14 bases between. Here the CDR3 DNA reads TGTGCCAGCTTAAGGAGGGGCCACTCCTACGAGCAGTACTTC. It codes for CASLRRGHSYEQYF.

This clonotype has just a few counts. The rearrangement links TRBV29-1 to TRBJ2-7; no clear D. The CDR3 is made up of 13 amino acids. With 1 base removed from V and 6 bases from J, the gap between germline ends came to 13 bases. The germline CDR1 and CDR2 sequences are SQVTM and ANQGSEA. The CDR3 protein is CSVEGARWGEQYF. The DNA of the CDR3 is TGCAGCGTTGAAGGGGCCCGCTGGGGCGAGCAGTACTTC.

The table lists this clonotype with many counts. V is TRBV2 and J is TRBJ1-4, with TRBD1 identical over 11 bases. CDR1 is SNHLY and CDR2 is FYNNEI in the germline V gene. This CDR3 contains 14 residues. Trimming cost V 5 bases and J 6 bases; bases outside gene matches: 2. DNA of the CDR3: TGTGCCAGCAGTCTGGACAGGGGGCATGAAAAACTGTTTTTT. Residues: CASSLDRGHEKLFF.

This chain joins TRBV19 and TRBJ1-1; D gene unclear. V dropped 3 bases and J dropped 0 bases, with 11 bases sitting between them. The CDR3 spans 15 residues. Germline CDR1 is LNHDA and CDR2 is SQIVND (reference sequence). The CDR3 region has the DNA TGTGCCAGTAGTATGAGCTTGGTCCTGAACACTGAAGCTTTCTTT. This codes for CASSMSLVLNTEAFF. The variable domain in full, with the rest retrieved from reference TRBV19 and TRBJ1-1, is DGGITQSPKYLFRKEGQNVTLSCEQNLNHDAMYWYRQDPGQGLRLIYYSQIVNDFQKGDIAEGYSVSREKKESFPLTVTSAQKNPTAFYLCASSMSLVLNTEAFFGQGTRLTVV.

The rearrangement links TRBV15 to TRBJ2-3; D is undetermined. The V gene lost 1 base and the J gene lost 6 bases, with 11 bases spanning the gap. This CDR3 spans 14 amino acids. Germline values: CDR1 LNHNV, CDR2 YYDKDF (reference sequence). This CDR3 reads CATSRAGLIDTQYF. In DNA form, the CDR3 reads TGTGCCACCAGCAGAGCTGGCTTAATTGATACGCAGTATTTT.

As concerns this clonotype: Since a much larger clone is just one base distant, this may be a read error. The CDR3 ends on some other residue instead of the conserved phenylalanine or tryptophan, so this is likely a read error. CDR3 loop: CASSSGTGASPLHL. CDR3 sequence (DNA): TGTGCCAGCAGCAGCGGGACAGGGGCCTCACCCCTCCACCTT. The chain carries TRBV7-3 and TRBJ1-6, with 10 bases lining up with TRBD1. V shed 5 bases, J shed 10 bases, and the junction held 5 bases outside the gene matches. Germline CDR1 is SGHTA and CDR2 is FQGTGA. The CDR3 contains 14 residues.

On this clonotype itself: A far larger clone is a single base away, which makes a read error likely. The chain employs TRBV6-1 and TRBJ1-1; 11 positions agree with TRBD1. CDR3 size: 18 residues. Germline CDR1 MNHNS, CDR2 SASEGT. This chain's CDR3 is CASSLPRTGGKKNTEALF. CDR3 in DNA: TGTGCCAGCAGTTTACCTAGGACAGGGGGCAAGAAAAACACTGAAGCTCTCTTT.

This clonotype was counted between two and nine times. The genes are TRBV10-3 and TRBJ2-5, with 13 bases aligning to TRBD2. CDR1 is ENHRY and CDR2 is SYGVKD in the germline V gene. The V and J ends lost 6 bases and 4 bases, in that order; junction bases with no gene match: 11. The CDR3 has 17 residues. The CDR3 sequence is CAISTGTSGIIGETQYF. As DNA, the CDR3 is TGTGCCATCAGCACCGGGACTAGCGGGATAATAGGAGAGACCCAGTACTTC.

This clonotype showed up many times. The chain is built from TRBV28 and TRBJ1-5; TRBD1 matches at 7 bases. The CDR3 is made up of 14 amino acids. V lost 3 bases, J lost 8 bases, and 7 bases stayed unmatched. The germline CDR1 and CDR2 sequences are MDHEN and SYDVKM. In nucleotides, the CDR3 is TGTGCCAGCAGTTTCCGGACAGGTAGGGAGCCCCAGCATTTT. This sequence encodes CASSFRTGREPQHF.

In DNA form, the CDR3 reads TGTGCCAGCAGGTTCGCTCCGGGACCCAGCACAGATACGCAGTATTTT. It codes for CASRFAPGPSTDTQYF. This chain uses TRBV11-2 with TRBJ2-3; D tentatively reads TRBD1 or TRBD2 (5 bases each). The V end was cut by 6 bases, the J end by 0 bases, with 16 bases between. CDR1 is SGHAT and CDR2 is FQNNGV in the germline V gene. There are 16 residues in the CDR3. The full variable domain, in which reference TRBV11-2 and TRBJ2-3 provide the parts outside the CDR3, is EAGVAQSPRYKIIEKRQSVAFWCNPISGHATLYWYQQILGQGPKLLIQFQNNGVVDDSQLPKDRFSAERLKGVDSTLKIQPAKLEDSAVYLCASRFAPGPSTDTQYFGPGTRLTVL.

The chain combines TRBV7-2 with TRBJ2-7; no clear D. Trimming shortened V by 1 base and J by 2 bases, and 6 bases separated the two germline ends. Germline lookup yields CDR1 SGHTA and CDR2 FQGNSA. This CDR3 has 13 residues. This CDR3 reads CASSLEAAYEQYF. The CDR3, as DNA: TGTGCCAGCAGCTTAGAGGCGGCCTACGAGCAGTACTTC.

This clonotype was counted many times. J is TRBJ2-7 and V is TRBV27; D is unclear. Germline lookup yields CDR1 MNHEY and CDR2 SMNVEV (reference sequence). The germline V and J ends were trimmed by 1 base and 1 base, with 11 bases remaining between them. CDR3 length: 15 amino acids. Here the CDR3 reads CASSLYSGLSYEQYF. The CDR3 nucleotides are TGTGCCAGCAGTTTATACTCTGGGCTTTCCTACGAGCAGTACTTC.

This clonotype was recorded many times. The rearrangement joins TRBV7-9 to TRBJ1-4, with TRBD1 matching 8 bases. This CDR3 region has 14 residues. Germline CDR1 SEHNR, CDR2 FQNEAQ (reference sequence). The J segment lost 8 bases and the V segment lost 5 bases, leaving 7 bases of the junction unmatched. This chain's CDR3 is CASSERQGNEKLFF. CDR3 bases: TGTGCCAGCAGCGAGCGACAGGGGAACGAAAAACTGTTTTTT.

The CDR3 reads CASSLGLWTAQETQYF. The CDR3 DNA reads as TGCGCCAGCAGCTTGGGTTTATGGACAGCTCAAGAGACCCAGTACTTC. This chain joins TRBV5-1 and TRBJ2-5; a possible D gene is TRBD1 (6 bases). Germline CDR1 and CDR2: SGHRS and YFSETQ. This CDR3 contains 16 residues. V lost 0 bases, J lost 2 bases, and 14 bases lay in between.

The chain combines TRBV5-8 with TRBJ2-7; D may be TRBD1 or TRBD2 (5 bases each). Between the trimmed V and J ends, which lost 0 bases and 2 bases, there was a span of 18 bases. Germline CDR1 reads SGHTS; CDR2 reads YDEGEE. The CDR3 is made up of 17 amino acids. The CDR3 loop reads CASSLDPQGPMTYEQYF. CDR3 DNA: TGTGCCAGCAGCTTGGACCCGCAGGGACCCATGACCTACGAGCAGTACTTC.

In the case of this clonotype: A much larger clone sits a single nucleotide away, making a read error possible. The genes are TRBV6-1 and TRBJ2-7; D not resolved. CDR1 is MNHNS, CDR2 SASEGT, per germline. The CDR3 is 14 amino acids. This CDR3 is CGSSEVNGPYEQYF. Written as DNA, the CDR3 is TGTGGCAGCAGTGAAGTTAACGGTCCCTACGAGCAGTACTTC.

In its sample, this clonotype was seen many times. J is TRBJ2-7 and V is TRBV7-2; unclear D gene. From germline, CDR1 is SGHTA and CDR2 FQGNSA. This CDR3 is built from 11 residues. V lost 3 bases, J lost 6 bases, and 6 bases lay in between. CDR3 sequence: CASSLVIEQYF. In DNA form, the CDR3 reads TGTGCCAGCAGCTTGGTAATCGAGCAGTACTTC.

This clonotype was observed a few times. This chain links TRBV4-1 with TRBJ1-2, with D maybe TRBD1 (5 bases). V was shortened by 1 base and J by 0 bases, with 9 bases between the two germline ends. Germline-derived CDR1 and CDR2 are MGHRA and YSYEKL. This CDR3 spans 15 amino acids. The CDR3 coding sequence is TGCGCCAGCAGCCAAGTGTCAGGGACTAACTATGGCTACACCTTC. Its translation: CASSQVSGTNYGYTF.

This rearrangement joins TRBV6-5 to TRBJ2-5; D possibly corresponds to TRBD1 (5 bases). The V gene lost 2 bases and the J gene lost 1 base, with 11 bases spanning the gap. The CDR3 sequence is 15 residues long. Per germline, CDR1 MNHEY and CDR2 SVGAGI. CDR3 region: CASSYVWGPQETQYF. The CDR3 coding sequence is TGTGCCAGCAGTTACGTCTGGGGCCCCCAAGAGACCCAGTACTTC.

This clonotype showed up just a few times. The chain recombines TRBV9 with TRBJ1-2, with a tentative D call TRBD1 (6 bases). The V end lost 0 bases, the J end lost 4 bases, and 10 bases lay between the germline ends. The CDR3 contains 14 residues. Germline values: CDR1 SGDLS, CDR2 YYNGEE. For the CDR3, the DNA is TGTGCCAGCAGCGTAGCTACAGGGACCTATGGCTACACCTTC. Its translation is CASSVATGTYGYTF.

There are many counts of this clonotype. The CDR3 protein is CASTFPAQETQYF. For the CDR3, the DNA is TGTGCCAGCACCTTCCCCGCACAAGAGACCCAGTACTTC. The chain carries TRBV2 and TRBJ2-5, with no clear D. CDR1 SNHLY and CDR2 FYNNEI come from the germline V gene. This CDR3 has 13 amino acids. V shed 7 bases and J shed 2 bases, with 11 bases lying between them.

In this sample, this clonotype turned up many times. The chain couples TRBV28 to TRBJ2-3; no firm D call. V lost 2 bases, J lost 2 bases, and 8 bases lay in between. CDR1 MDHEN and CDR2 SYDVKM come from the germline V gene. The CDR3 spans 14 residues. CDR3 coding DNA: TGTGCCAGCAGTTTACTGATAACCACAGATACGCAGTATTTT. It encodes CASSLLITTDTQYF.

In its sample, this clonotype was seen many times. This rearrangement joins TRBV6-1 to TRBJ2-5; the D gene could be TRBD1 or TRBD2 (6 bases each). The germline V gene has CDR1 MNHNS and CDR2 SASEGT. V was cut by 5 bases and J by 4 bases, with 14 bases left in between. The CDR3 covers 14 residues. The CDR3 DNA is TGTGCCAGCAGTCCCCCGGGGGCGTCAGAGACCCAGTACTTC. Protein sequence: CASSPPGASETQYF.

The sample holds many counts of this clonotype. V gene TRBV10-3 combines with J gene TRBJ1-1; unclear D gene. Trimming shortened V by 6 bases and J by 1 base, and 12 bases separated the two germline ends. This CDR3 is 14 amino acids long. Germline V CDR1 and CDR2: ENHRY, SYGVKD. The chain's CDR3 is CAIRGARSNTEAFF. The CDR3 region has the DNA TGTGCCATCAGGGGCGCGAGGTCGAACACTGAAGCTTTCTTT.

The chain is built from TRBV4-2 and TRBJ2-5; no firm D call. The J call is in doubt because the DNA end fits TRBJ2-7 better. Germline loops: CDR1 LGHNA, CDR2 YNFKEQ. The length of the CDR3 is 15 residues. CDR3 protein: CASSQEGSSAYEQYF. The CDR3 DNA follows: TGTGCCAGCAGCCAAGAGGGTAGTTCCGCCTACGAGCAGTACTTC.